In this sample, the clone carrying this T cell receptor beta chain turned up once. Its antigen is unknown. These data come from a study of early T cells in non-severe SARS-CoV-2 infection. Across the study: Sequencing of unsorted whole blood was done on bulk RNA, leaving chains unpaired. Study-wide points: The VDJdb matching leaned toward anti-spike CD8 responses and overlooked private and CD4 specificities.

Attachment of unique molecular identifiers to individual cDNA molecules was performed. TCRdb ran MiXCR on the 5' RACE reads and lists one entry per CDR3 protein. The table records 55,000 to 65,000 distinct CDR3 sequences, 8.9% of them present only once. This TCR was recovered from an adult who was a healthcare worker with PCR-confirmed SARS-CoV-2 infection or an uninfected control (not recorded which). The sample taken for sequencing was whole blood.

The chain's CDR3 is CASGPTSGGYNEQFF. The CDR3 DNA is TGTGCCAGCGGACCGACTAGCGGGGGCTACAATGAGCAGTTCTTC. The chain carries TRBV7-2 and TRBJ2-1; 12 bases are shared with TRBD2. The length of the CDR3 is 15 residues. J lost 3 bases, V lost 8 bases, and 5 bases had no gene match. Germline V gene sequence: CDR1 SGHTA, CDR2 FQGNSA. Full variable domain (remainder filled in from reference TRBV7-2 and TRBJ2-1): GAGVSQSPSNKVTEKGKDVELRCDPISGHTALYWYRQSLGQGLEFLIYFQGNSAPDKSGLPSDRFSAERTGGSVSTLTIQRTQQEDSAVYLCASGPTSGGYNEQFFGPGTRLTVL.